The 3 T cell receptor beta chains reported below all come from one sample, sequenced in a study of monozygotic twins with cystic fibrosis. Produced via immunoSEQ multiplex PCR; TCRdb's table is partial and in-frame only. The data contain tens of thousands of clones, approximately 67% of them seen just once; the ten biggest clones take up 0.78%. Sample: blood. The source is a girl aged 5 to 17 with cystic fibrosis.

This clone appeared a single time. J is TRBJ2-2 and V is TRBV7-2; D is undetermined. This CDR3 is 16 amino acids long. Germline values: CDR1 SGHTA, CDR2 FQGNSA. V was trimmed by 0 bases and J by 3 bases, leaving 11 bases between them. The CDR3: CASSLAAARDTGELFF. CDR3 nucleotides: TGTGCCAGCAGCTTAGCGGCTGCCCGGGACACCGGGGAGCTGTTTTTT.

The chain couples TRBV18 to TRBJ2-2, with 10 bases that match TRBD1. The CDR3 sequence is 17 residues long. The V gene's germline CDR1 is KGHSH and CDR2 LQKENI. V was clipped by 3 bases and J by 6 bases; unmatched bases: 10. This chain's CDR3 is CASSPLDRGRVAGELFF. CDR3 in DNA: TGTGCCAGCTCACCGCTCGACAGGGGGCGAGTTGCCGGGGAGCTGTTTTTT.

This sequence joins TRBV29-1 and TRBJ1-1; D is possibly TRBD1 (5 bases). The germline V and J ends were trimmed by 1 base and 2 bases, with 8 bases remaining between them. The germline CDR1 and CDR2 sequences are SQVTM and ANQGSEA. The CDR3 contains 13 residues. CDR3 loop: CSVEGQGNTEAFF. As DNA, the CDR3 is TGCAGCGTTGAAGGCCAGGGAAACACTGAAGCTTTCTTT.